The sequence of this T cell receptor (beta chain) was determined in a study of blood T cell repertoires in COVID-19. This clone has more than one count but fewer than ten. V was shortened by 1 base and J by 0 bases, with 10 bases between the two germline ends. The length of the CDR3 is 15 residues. Germline lookup yields CDR1 MGHRA and CDR2 YSYEKL. Original processing notes: Amplified reference gene primers provided the basis for estimating nucleated cell counts. The data were produced by immunoSEQ multiplex PCR, yet TCRdb's version contains in-frame clones alone and is incomplete. V, J and clone size are those of that table, while D and trimming were read from the DNA. The profile shows 200,000 to 250,000 clones, 80% to 90% of them singletons.

The sequence derives from a young man with acute COVID-19. The chain joins TRBV4-1 to TRBJ2-7; no definite D call. The sequencing input was PBMCs or T cells enriched from blood (not recorded which). The CDR3 DNA follows: TGCGCCAGCAGCCAAGCCCTTTTCAGCTCCTACGAGCAGTACTTC. Translation: CASSQALFSSYEQYF.